A selection of T cell receptor beta chains follows, all from one sample in a study of T cell responses to AZD1222 COVID-19 vaccine. Profiled with immunoSEQ multiplex PCR; TCRdb holds only in-frame clones, not every one. The table lists tens of thousands of clones, under 95% of them singletons. Sequencing was performed on peripheral blood, taken on day 0 of MenACWY control vaccination. These receptors originate from an adult in good health. CDR3s include the opening cysteine and the closing phenylalanine or tryptophan. The D gene is left open where the match is weak. Only some rows state a clone size, as once, few, many or a class for expanded clones.

clone_size j_call cdr3_length v_call d_call cdr3_nt cdr3_aa
once TRBJ2-4 11 TRBV20-1 - TGCAGTGCTAGAACAAGAATGAAGTTGCACTTC CSARTRMKLHF
- TRBJ1-1 16 TRBV5-1 TRBD1 TGCGCCAGCAGTCCGGGACAGGTTATAGGGAACACTGAAGCTTTCTTT CASSPGQVIGNTEAFF
- TRBJ2-7 15 TRBV19 TRBD1 TGTGCCAGTAGTCCCACCGGGACAGCAGGACACGAGCAGTACTTC CASSPTGTAGHEQYF
- TRBJ1-4 14 TRBV11-2 TRBD1 TGTGCCAGCAGCATCAGGGGGTTGGGAGAAAAACTGTTTTTT CASSIRGLGEKLFF
- TRBJ2-3 15 TRBV18 - TGTGCCAGCTCACCAGTTCGTGGGAGCACAGATACGCAGTATTTT CASSPVRGSTDTQYF
- TRBJ1-6 16 TRBV9 - TGTGCCAGCAGCGTAGCTTCCGGAGGAGCACTTTCACCCCTCCACTTT CASSVASGGALSPLHF
- TRBJ2-1 13 TRBV11-2 - TGTGCCAGCAGCAATGGGGGTGGGAATGAGCAGTTCTTC CASSNGGGNEQFF
- TRBJ1-2 15 TRBV7-9 - TGTGCCAGCAGCTTAGAGAGTCCGGGGGCGGGAGGCTACACCTTC CASSLESPGAGGYTF
- TRBJ1-1 13 TRBV12-3/TRBV12-4 - TGTGCCAGCACTCCTCAAGGGCGGACTGAAGCTTTCTTT CASTPQGRTEAFF
- TRBJ1-5 15 TRBV28 TRBD1 TGTGCCAGCAGGGGATGGACAGGGGGCTCTCAGCCCCAGCATTTT CASRGWTGGSQPQHF
- TRBJ2-3 12 TRBV20-1 - TGCAGTGCTAGTCTCGGCACAGATACGCAGTATTTT CSASLGTDTQYF
- TRBJ1-1 13 TRBV5-1 - TGCGCCAGCAGCTTGGGTCTATCGTCAGAAGCTTTCTTT CASSLGLSSEAFF
- TRBJ2-5 16 TRBV6-2/TRBV6-3 - TGTGCCAGCAGTCCCCCCGGTTCCGTGTACCAAGAGACCCAGTACTTC CASSPPGSVYQETQYF
once TRBJ1-6 15 TRBV19 - TGTGCCAGTACCCACGGGACATATCATAATTCACCCCTCCACTTT CASTHGTYHNSPLHF
- TRBJ2-5 19 TRBV18 - TGTGCCAGCTCACCGTTGGTTGGTAGCGGAGAGGACCTCCGGGAGACCCAGTACTTC CASSPLVGSGEDLRETQYF
- TRBJ1-2 14 TRBV28 - TGTGCCAGCAGTTTATCAGGGGTAGGCCATGGCTACACCTTC CASSLSGVGHGYTF
- TRBJ1-2 14 TRBV19 TRBD1 TGTGCCTCCCGGCCCGGGACAGACCTCTATGGCTACACCTTC CASRPGTDLYGYTF
- TRBJ2-3 19 TRBV4-2 - TGTGCCAGCAGCCAAGATAGGGGGGTTAGCGGGCAAGGCACAGATACGCAGTATTTT CASSQDRGVSGQGTDTQYF
- TRBJ2-3 15 TRBV5-4 - TGTGCCAGCAGCGGGGTGGCGGTAGGCACAGATACGCAGTATTTT CASSGVAVGTDTQYF
- TRBJ1-1 13 TRBV12-3/TRBV12-4 - TGTGCCAGCAGTTCTCTGGGGGACACTGAAGCTTTCTTT CASSSLGDTEAFF
once TRBJ2-3 12 TRBV18 - TGTGCCAGCTCACCATCGGGAGATACGCAGTATTTT CASSPSGDTQYF
- TRBJ2-7 15 TRBV11-1 - TGTGCCAGCAGCTTAGAACAACTACCAATCTACGAGCAGTACTTC CASSLEQLPIYEQYF
once TRBJ1-4 14 TRBV19 TRBD1 TGTGCCAGTACTCCGGGACAGCGTAATGAAAAACTGTTTTTT CASTPGQRNEKLFF
- TRBJ2-1 16 TRBV7-3 TRBD2 TGTGCCAGCAGCAACCGACTAGCGGGAGGTGGAGATGAGCAGTTCTTC CASSNRLAGGGDEQFF
- TRBJ1-1 14 TRBV6-6 - TGTGCCAGCAGCCCTGACAGCCTGAACACTGAAGCTTTCTTT CASSPDSLNTEAFF
- TRBJ2-3 14 TRBV7-3 - TGTGCCAGCAGCCCCCCCCAGCACTTCGATACGCAGTATTTT CASSPPQHFDTQYF
few TRBJ1-2 15 TRBV5-1 - TGCGCCAGCAGCTTGGAGGCGGCTGGTTACTATGGCTACACCTTC CASSLEAAGYYGYTF
- TRBJ1-3 13 TRBV5-8 - TGTGCCAGCAACGCGGGGCAACTAAACACCATATATTTT CASNAGQLNTIYF
- TRBJ1-1 12 TRBV19 - TGTGCCAGTAGTAAACAGGACACTGAAGCTTTCTTT CASSKQDTEAFF
- TRBJ1-2 13 TRBV12-3/TRBV12-4 TRBD1 TGTGCCAGCAGCCGGGGACAGAACTATGGCTACACCTTC CASSRGQNYGYTF
- TRBJ1-1 13 TRBV19 - TGTGCCAGTAGTACCGGCGCGGTCCGTGAAGCTTTCTTT CASSTGAVREAFF
- TRBJ2-2 14 TRBV29-1 - TGCAGCGTTGAGTCTCAGGGGGGGACCGGGGAGCTGTTTTTT CSVESQGGTGELFF
- TRBJ1-1 13 TRBV5-6 - TGTGCCAGCAGCTTGCAAGGGGACACTGAAGCTTTCTTT CASSLQGDTEAFF
- TRBJ2-2 17 TRBV19 - TGTGCCAGTAGTATAGATTTGGTGCGGACCATCACCGGGGAGCTGTTTTTT CASSIDLVRTITGELFF
- TRBJ2-2 14 TRBV5-1 - TGCGCCAGCAGCTTCGACGGAAACACCGGGGAGCTGTTTTTT CASSFDGNTGELFF
- TRBJ2-2 14 TRBV11-3 - TGTGCCAGCAGCTTAAGAGGCGGAGCCGGGGAGCTGTTTTTT CASSLRGGAGELFF
- TRBJ1-3 15 TRBV20-1 - TGCAGTGCTAGTCGGGGGCCAGGGGTTGGAAACACCATATATTTT CSASRGPGVGNTIYF
- TRBJ1-5 15 TRBV19 TRBD1 TGTGCCAGTACCACGGGGGGGACAGGGTATCAGCCCCAGCATTTT CASTTGGTGYQPQHF
- TRBJ2-3 14 TRBV4-2 TRBD2 TGTGCCAGCAATAAGGGACTACCCACAGATACGCAGTATTTT CASNKGLPTDTQYF
- TRBJ2-3 14 TRBV7-2 - TGTGCCAGCAGCTTAGAGAAGGGCACAGATACGCAGTATTTT CASSLEKGTDTQYF
- TRBJ2-1 13 TRBV6-5 TRBD2 TGTGCCAGCAGGGGGACTACCGTCAGTGAGCAGTTCTTC CASRGTTVSEQFF
once TRBJ2-5 13 TRBV27 - TGTGCCAGCAGTCCACGCACAGGAGAGACCCAGTACTTC CASSPRTGETQYF
- TRBJ2-1 16 TRBV5-1 - TGCGCCAGCAGTGCCTTTTTCAGCGTGCCGAACAATGAGCAGTTCTTC CASSAFFSVPNNEQFF
- TRBJ2-7 14 TRBV10-2 TRBD2 TGCGCCAGCAGTCCAGCGGGAGAGGTATACGAGCAGTACTTC CASSPAGEVYEQYF
- TRBJ2-7 12 TRBV5-1 - TGCGCCAGCAGCCGGGACTCCTACGAGCAGTACTTC CASSRDSYEQYF
- TRBJ2-1 15 TRBV6-4 TRBD2 TGTGCCAGCAGTGTCCTAGCGGGATCCTACAATGAGCAGTTCTTC CASSVLAGSYNEQFF
- TRBJ1-5 14 TRBV6-1 - TGTGCCAGCAGTGAGAACGGCTGGAATCAGCCCCAGCATTTT CASSENGWNQPQHF
- TRBJ2-2 15 TRBV19 TRBD1 TGTGCCAGTAGTGCGACAGGGAGACTCACCGGGGAGCTGTTTTTT CASSATGRLTGELFF
- TRBJ1-2 13 TRBV19 TRBD1 TGTGCCAGTAGTTTGGGACAGGGAGATGGCTACACCTTC CASSLGQGDGYTF
- TRBJ1-5 14 TRBV15 TRBD1 TGTGCCACCAGCCTAGACAGGGGCGGGCGGCCCCAGCATTTT CATSLDRGGRPQHF
once TRBJ2-1 17 TRBV5-1 TRBD2 TGCGCCAGCAGCACAGGACTAGCGTTCGGCCAGAACAATGAGCAGTTCTTC CASSTGLAFGQNNEQFF
- TRBJ1-1 15 TRBV11-2 - TGTGCCAGCAGCTTAGCCCCCTTGATGAACACTGAAGCTTTCTTT CASSLAPLMNTEAFF
- TRBJ1-4 14 TRBV25-1 - TGTGCCAGCAGTGGGGGAGGCCAAAATGAAAAACTGTTTTTT CASSGGGQNEKLFF
- TRBJ2-7 17 TRBV6-4 TRBD2 TGTGCCAGCAGTGATACCCCATGGACTAGTCGGACCTACGAGCAGTACTTC CASSDTPWTSRTYEQYF
- TRBJ1-2 14 TRBV28 - TGTGCCAGCAGTGTTGGACGTGGAAACTATGGCTACACCTTC CASSVGRGNYGYTF